Each of the 15 T cell receptor beta chains below was sequenced from the same sample in a study of technical replicates of blood from several donors. Assay: immunoSEQ multiplex PCR; the TCRdb copy retains only in-frame clones and omits some. The sample has about 67,000 clones, around 97% seen once. The sequenced sample was T cells isolated from PBMCs. These TCRs come from a human donor in good health.

This rearrangement joins TRBV2 to TRBJ1-5; a possible D gene is TRBD1 (6 bases). Trimming left V 2 bases short and J 3 bases short, with 8 bases between. Germline V gives CDR1 SNHLY, CDR2 FYNNEI. The CDR3 covers 14 residues. CDR3 nucleotide sequence: TGTGCCAGCAGTGAAACAGGGCCCAATCAGCCCCAGCATTTT. Encoded protein: CASSETGPNQPQHF.

The V call is TRBV7-8, the J call TRBJ1-1, with D possibly matching TRBD1 (5 bases). With 5 bases removed from V and 3 bases from J, the gap between germline ends came to 16 bases. The CDR3 sequence is 15 residues long. Germline V lookup: CDR1 SGHVS, CDR2 FQNEAQ. The CDR3, as DNA: TGTGCCAGCAGCCTATTAGCGGGAGGGGACACTGAAGCTTTCTTT. Translating it yields CASSLLAGGDTEAFF.

The rearrangement links TRBV4-1 to TRBJ2-2; possibly TRBD1 for D (6 bases). CDR3 length: 16 residues. V was pared by 4 bases and J by 4 bases, with 16 bases between. The germline CDR1 and CDR2 sequences are MGHRA and YSYEKL. CDR3 region: CASSRDKPRLTGELFF. The DNA of the CDR3 is TGCGCCAGCAGCCGGGACAAACCCCGACTCACCGGGGAGCTGTTTTTT.

The CDR3 reads CATHNEPGLADQETQYF. Here the CDR3 DNA reads TGTGCCACCCACAACGAACCGGGACTAGCGGACCAAGAGACCCAGTACTTC. The chain carries TRBV10-3 and TRBJ2-5, with 11 bases that match TRBD2. J lost 0 bases, V lost 10 bases, and 13 bases had no gene match. The CDR3 spans 17 residues. The germline V gene has CDR1 ENHRY and CDR2 SYGVKD.

This chain uses TRBV19 with TRBJ1-2; D is ambiguous. Germline assignment: CDR1 LNHDA and CDR2 SQIVND (reference sequence). This CDR3 has 12 amino acids. Trimming stripped 7 bases from V and 3 bases from J, with 9 bases between. The CDR3 DNA follows: TGTGCCAGTACCTTGGAGCACTATGGCTACACCTTC. The encoded protein is CASTLEHYGYTF. Using reference TRBV19 and TRBJ1-2 for the parts outside the CDR3, the full variable domain is DGGITQSPKYLFRKEGQNVTLSCEQNLNHDAMYWYRQDPGQGLRLIYYSQIVNDFQKGDIAEGYSVSREKKESFPLTVTSAQKNPTAFYLCASTLEHYGYTFGSGTRLTVV.

The J gene is TRBJ2-5, the V gene TRBV5-6; D call uncertain. The germline CDR1 and CDR2 sequences are SGHDT and YYEEEE. The CDR3 has 12 amino acids. V was clipped by 0 bases and J by 5 bases, with 5 bases between them. As DNA, the CDR3 is TGTGCCAGCAGCTTGGGAGTGGAGACCCAGTACTTC. It translates to CASSLGVETQYF.

This rearrangement joins TRBV5-1 to TRBJ1-1, with 9 bases matching TRBD1. CDR3 length: 14 amino acids. Germline CDR1 is SGHRS and CDR2 is YFSETQ. Unmatched junction bases numbered 2, after V lost 4 bases and J lost 1 base. CDR3 in DNA: TGCGCCAGCAGCACGGGACAGGGGAACACTGAAGCTTTCTTT. Amino acids: CASSTGQGNTEAFF.

The chain employs TRBV29-1 and TRBJ2-1; TRBD2 matches 8 bases. This CDR3 spans 16 amino acids. Germline V gene sequence: CDR1 SQVTM, CDR2 ANQGSEA. V shed 3 bases and J 5 bases; nucleotides not matched to a gene: 12. The CDR3: CSVEAQGLDPDNEQFF. The CDR3 DNA sequence: TGCAGCGTTGAGGCCCAGGGACTAGACCCTGACAATGAGCAGTTCTTC.

The chain is built from TRBV9 and TRBJ2-7; 7 nucleotides agree with TRBD2. Germline loops: CDR1 SGDLS, CDR2 YYNGEE. V trimming: 3 bases; J trimming: 7 bases; junction bases outside the gene matches: 10. This CDR3 has 14 residues. Here the CDR3 DNA reads TGTGCCAGCAGCGCCTGGGATGGGGGGGGAGAGCAGTACTTC. Translated, it gives CASSAWDGGGEQYF.

The genes are TRBV13 and TRBJ2-5; possibly TRBD2 for D (5 bases). The CDR3 spans 15 residues. Germline V lookup: CDR1 PRHDT, CDR2 FYEKMQ (reference sequence). V lost 0 bases and J lost 5, with 13 bases in between. CDR3 loop: CASSLGLALGETQYF. CDR3 nucleotides: TGTGCCAGCAGCTTAGGCCTAGCTTTGGGGGAGACCCAGTACTTC. The full variable domain, with the rest looked up from reference TRBV13 and TRBJ2-5, is AAGVIQSPRHLIKEKRETATLKCYPIPRHDTVYWYQQGPGQDPQFLISFYEKMQSDKGSIPDRFSAQQFSDYHSELNMSSLELGDSALYFCASSLGLALGETQYFGPGTRLLVL.

The rearrangement joins TRBV11-2 to TRBJ1-2, with TRBD1 identical over 10 bases. Per the germline V gene, CDR1 is SGHAT and CDR2 is FQNNGV. The CDR3 is 14 residues long. After removal of 1 base from V and 7 bases from J, the junction contained 3 bases not matched to a gene. CDR3 in DNA: TGTGCCAGCAGCTTAGGGGACAGGGGTTTTGGCTACACCTTC. Its protein product is CASSLGDRGFGYTF.

This chain links TRBV7-9 with TRBJ2-7; 8 positions match TRBD2. This CDR3 region has 14 residues. The V gene's germline CDR1 is SEHNR and CDR2 FQNEAQ (reference sequence). J lost 3 bases, V lost 5 bases, and 6 bases had no gene match. CDR3 nucleotides: TGTGCCAGCAGCCCCGGCGGGGGGAACTACGAGCAGTACTTC. As protein: CASSPGGGNYEQYF.

V gene TRBV11-3 combines with J gene TRBJ2-3; 8 bases match TRBD2. This CDR3 has 15 amino acids. CDR1 is SGHNT, CDR2 YENEEA, per germline. Trimming at V came to 5 bases and at J to 1 base, leaving 5 bases not matched to a gene. The CDR3 loop reads CASSPGGGGTDTQYF. For the CDR3, the DNA is TGTGCCAGCAGCCCCGGGGGGGGAGGCACAGATACGCAGTATTTT.

The V and J genes are TRBV5-4 and TRBJ1-4, with TRBD1 matching over 7 bases. V shed 4 bases, J shed 2 bases, and the junction held 5 bases outside the gene matches. In germline, CDR1 is SGHNT, CDR2 YYREEE (reference sequence). The CDR3 is 15 residues long. The DNA for the CDR3 is TGTGCCAGCAGCATACAGGGGTTGACTAATGAAAAACTGTTTTTT. Its protein product is CASSIQGLTNEKLFF.

J is TRBJ2-5 and V is TRBV2; D gene unclear. This CDR3 comprises 13 residues. The V gene's germline CDR1 is SNHLY and CDR2 FYNNEI. The ends were cut back, 3 bases at V and 4 bases at J, with 9 bases in the middle. This CDR3 is CASSENRGETQYF. The CDR3 bases are TGTGCCAGCAGTGAGAACCGCGGAGAGACCCAGTACTTC.